This T cell receptor (beta chain) was recorded in a study of CD8 T cells in Susac syndrome. Looking at the study overall: Patients with Susac syndrome, at blood draw, were therapy-naive, on corticosteroids, or on intravenous immunoglobulin alone.

A quantity of about 0.5 to 1 ug RNA underwent reverse transcription using random hexamers. The CDR3 of TCR beta was amplified by immunoSEQ multiplex PCR across 54 Vbeta and 13 Jbeta. TCRdb re-called the immunoSEQ multiplex PCR reads through MiXCR, storing one row per CDR3 protein. The table has some 68,000 distinct CDR3 sequences, 85% to 95% seen once; the top ten hold roughly 0.15%. Sequencing of TCR beta drew on CD8+ and CD4+ T cells from blood. Trimming left V 7 bases short and J 0 bases short, with 17 bases between. The CDR3 runs 16 residues. Germline CDR1 MNHNY, CDR2 SVGAGI (reference sequence). The receptor was derived from a human donor with Susac syndrome. Sequencing was performed on CD4+ T cells from PBMCs. This chain joins TRBV6-6 and TRBJ2-3; D is perhaps TRBD2 (7 bases). CDR3 nucleotide sequence: TGTGCCAGCACGAAGGGGGGGCCTAGAAGCACAGATACGCAGTATTTT. Residues: CASTKGGPRSTDTQYF.